These T cell receptor beta chains were read from a single sample in a study of cytomegalovirus exposure and HLA in healthy donors. Sequencing was performed with immunoSEQ multiplex PCR; in TCRdb, only in-frame clones are kept and a portion is missing. The sample shows a few hundred thousand clones, 70% to 90% of them seen only once. The sequenced material came from PBMCs. All receptors derive from a man aged 30 to 39 in good health and CMV-seronegative. CDR3s include the opening cysteine and the closing phenylalanine or tryptophan. A D gene is named only where the DNA matches it firmly. Clone size is shown for a subset of rows, as once, few, many or a class of expanded clone.

j_gene: TRBJ1-1
v_gene: TRBV9
abundance: .
d_gene: .
CDR3aa: CASSSDGGRTEAFF
CDR3nt: TGTGCCAGCAGCTCGGACGGGGGGCGCACTGAAGCTTTCTTT

j_gene: TRBJ2-7
v_gene: TRBV4-2
abundance: .
d_gene: .
CDR3aa: CASSQGWGLDSYEQYF
CDR3nt: TGTGCCAGCAGCCAAGGGTGGGGCTTGGACTCCTACGAGCAGTACTTC

j_gene: TRBJ2-3
v_gene: TRBV4-2
abundance: .
d_gene: TRBD2
CDR3aa: CASSQETSGGPDTQYF
CDR3nt: TGTGCCAGCAGCCAAGAAACTAGCGGGGGACCAGATACGCAGTATTTT

j_gene: TRBJ2-7
v_gene: TRBV7-6
abundance: .
d_gene: .
CDR3aa: CASSSSGPPYEQYF
CDR3nt: TGTGCCAGCAGCTCCAGCGGGCCCCCCTACGAGCAGTACTTC

j_gene: TRBJ2-1
v_gene: TRBV7-3
abundance: .
d_gene: TRBD1
CDR3aa: CASSLTGTGGRYNEQFF
CDR3nt: TGTGCCAGCAGCTTAACGGGGACAGGGGGCCGTTACAATGAGCAGTTCTTC

j_gene: TRBJ2-5
v_gene: TRBV15
abundance: .
d_gene: .
CDR3aa: CATSRSGAGYQETQYF
CDR3nt: TGTGCCACCAGCAGATCCGGGGCGGGGTACCAAGAGACCCAGTACTTC

j_gene: TRBJ2-3
v_gene: TRBV7-9
abundance: .
d_gene: .
CDR3aa: CASSLVVPGGTQYF
CDR3nt: TGTGCCAGCAGCTTAGTCGTTCCCGGGGGTACGCAGTATTTT

j_gene: TRBJ2-5
v_gene: TRBV9
abundance: .
d_gene: TRBD1
CDR3aa: CASSVVSGGKETQYF
CDR3nt: TGTGCCAGCAGCGTAGTTTCAGGGGGCAAGGAGACCCAGTACTTC

j_gene: TRBJ2-7
v_gene: TRBV29-1
abundance: .
d_gene: .
CDR3aa: CSVESRQSYEQYF
CDR3nt: TGCAGCGTTGAGTCCCGACAGTCCTACGAGCAGTACTTC

j_gene: TRBJ2-1
v_gene: TRBV28
abundance: .
d_gene: TRBD1
CDR3aa: CASSWGGTGGNEQFF
CDR3nt: TGTGCCAGCAGTTGGGGGGGGACAGGGGGCAATGAGCAGTTCTTC

j_gene: TRBJ1-1
v_gene: TRBV4-1
abundance: .
d_gene: .
CDR3aa: CASSQPIPRGPVNTEAFF
CDR3nt: TGCGCCAGCAGCCAACCAATCCCAAGAGGGCCGGTGAACACTGAAGCTTTCTTT

j_gene: TRBJ2-7
v_gene: TRBV18
abundance: .
d_gene: .
CDR3aa: CASSPKTNYEQYF
CDR3nt: TGTGCCAGCTCACCAAAGACTAACTACGAGCAGTACTTC

j_gene: TRBJ1-1
v_gene: TRBV18
abundance: .
d_gene: TRBD1
CDR3aa: CASSPLGQGNTEAFF
CDR3nt: TGTGCCAGCTCACCCCTGGGACAGGGGAACACTGAAGCTTTCTTT

j_gene: TRBJ2-2
v_gene: TRBV5-4
abundance: few
d_gene: TRBD1
CDR3aa: CASRRTGSGTGELFF
CDR3nt: TGTGCCAGCAGGCGGACAGGGTCGGGCACCGGGGAGCTGTTTTTT

j_gene: TRBJ2-6
v_gene: TRBV28
abundance: once
d_gene: TRBD1
CDR3aa: CASSGTGHHKASVLTF
CDR3nt: TGTGCCAGCAGTGGGACAGGTCATCATAAGGCCAGCGTCCTGACTTTC

j_gene: TRBJ1-2
v_gene: TRBV27
abundance: .
d_gene: .
CDR3aa: CASSPNNYGYTF
CDR3nt: TGTGCCAGCAGTCCTAATAACTATGGCTACACCTTC

j_gene: TRBJ2-4
v_gene: TRBV7-9
abundance: once
d_gene: .
CDR3aa: CASSSAGRGRKGIQYF
CDR3nt: TGTGCCAGCAGCTCCGCCGGGAGAGGCAGGAAGGGCATTCAGTACTTC

j_gene: TRBJ1-4
v_gene: TRBV7-9
abundance: .
d_gene: .
CDR3aa: CASSTPGGGEKLFF
CDR3nt: TGTGCCAGCAGCACCCCCGGGGGGGGTGAAAAACTGTTTTTT